Listed below are T cell receptor beta chains from one sample, sequenced in a study of blood T cell repertoires in COVID-19. Measured with immunoSEQ multiplex PCR; TCRdb has only the in-frame clones, and not every one. The table records hundreds of thousands of clones, approximately 86% of them present only once. Sequences were obtained from peripheral blood. All receptors come from a woman of 80 years or more with acute or convalescent COVID-19. Both conserved end residues are part of each CDR3. Fields, in order: V gene, D gene, clone size, J gene, CDR3 DNA, CDR3 protein. The D gene is left open where the match is weak. Some rows have no size entry. The others give once, few or many, or a class for an expanded clone.

TRBV2	-	-	TRBJ2-2	TGTGCCAGCAGAGGGGACGGGGAGCTGTTTTTT	CASRGDGELFF
TRBV11-2	TRBD1	-	TRBJ1-1	TGTGCCAGCAGCTTAGGCGGGACAGCCTTCACTGAAGCTTTCTTT	CASSLGGTAFTEAFF
TRBV6-1	-	-	TRBJ2-3	TGTGCCAGCAGTGACGGGGGATTCACCACAGATACGCAGTATTTT	CASSDGGFTTDTQYF
TRBV9	-	-	TRBJ1-2	TGTGCCAGCAGCCCCCAGGAGGGAATGGGAGGCTACACCTTC	CASSPQEGMGGYTF
TRBV11-3	-	-	TRBJ1-1	TGTGCCAGCAGCTTAATGGGGGCGAACACTGAAGCTTTCTTT	CASSLMGANTEAFF
TRBV19	TRBD1	-	TRBJ1-5	TGTGCCAGTAGTATAGACCGACAGGGCGATCAGCCCCAGCATTTT	CASSIDRQGDQPQHF
TRBV9	TRBD1	-	TRBJ2-3	TGTGCCAGCAGCGCCCTCACAGGGGGCCGCACAGATACGCAGTATTTT	CASSALTGGRTDTQYF
TRBV27	TRBD2	-	TRBJ2-1	TGTGCCAGCAGTCCGCGACTAGCGGGGGCTGATGAGCAGTTCTTC	CASSPRLAGADEQFF
TRBV5-1	-	once	TRBJ2-3	TGCGCCAGCAGTAATGGGGAGCGAGCCACAGATACGCAGTATTTT	CASSNGERATDTQYF
TRBV3-1/TRBV3-2	-	-	TRBJ1-6	TGTGCCAGCAGCCCTGGAACAGCGGCATCACCCCTCCACTTT	CASSPGTAASPLHF
TRBV10-3	-	once	TRBJ1-5	TGTGCCATCAGTGAGACAGGATATAGCAATCAGCCCCAGCATTTT	CAISETGYSNQPQHF
TRBV7-8	-	-	TRBJ2-4	TGTGCCAGCAGCTTAGTGCGTTTCGATCAAGCCAAAAACATTCAGTACTTC	CASSLVRFDQAKNIQYF
TRBV28	TRBD1	-	TRBJ1-3	TGTGCCAGCAGTTTAAGGACAGGGCTAAGAGGAAACACCATATATTTT	CASSLRTGLRGNTIYF
TRBV6-5	-	-	TRBJ1-1	TGTGCCAGCAGTTACTTCGGGGGGTCTGGGGCTTTCTTT	CASSYFGGSGAFF
TRBV25-1	-	few	TRBJ1-4	TGTGCCAGCAGTGATGCCAGAAATGAAAAACTGTTTTTT	CASSDARNEKLFF
TRBV7-2	TRBD1	-	TRBJ1-5	TGTGCCAGCAGCTTAGAAGGGACAGTCGGTCAGCCCCAGCATTTT	CASSLEGTVGQPQHF
TRBV14	-	-	TRBJ1-6	TGTGCCAGCAGCCAAGACCCGACAGGCATCTTAGTGGGATCACCCCTCCACTTT	CASSQDPTGILVGSPLHF
TRBV27	TRBD1	-	TRBJ1-6	TGTGCCAGCAGGCGAGGGACAGATACCTCCTATAATTCACCCCTCCACTTT	CASRRGTDTSYNSPLHF
TRBV6-5	TRBD1	-	TRBJ1-2	TGTGCCAGCTTTGGGACAGGGTCAGGAAACTATGGCTACACCTTC	CASFGTGSGNYGYTF
TRBV5-1	-	-	TRBJ1-3	TGCGCCAGCAGCTTGGTGGCCCGGGGAGTCTCTGGAAACACCATATATTTT	CASSLVARGVSGNTIYF
TRBV9	TRBD2	-	TRBJ2-3	TGTGCCAGCAGCGTAGCTACAGCGGGGGCCGGCACAGATACGCAGTATTTT	CASSVATAGAGTDTQYF
TRBV6-5	-	-	TRBJ2-7	TGTGCCAGCAGCGACACGAGCCGATACGAGCAGTACTTC	CASSDTSRYEQYF
TRBV27	TRBD1	-	TRBJ2-1	TGTGCCAGCAGTTTATCGACAGGGGTGAGGGAGCAGTTCTTC	CASSLSTGVREQFF
TRBV3-1/TRBV3-2	-	-	TRBJ1-5	TGTGCCAGCAGCCAAGATGCGGGATCGTTTTCGCCCCAGCATTTT	CASSQDAGSFSPQHF
TRBV3-1/TRBV3-2	-	-	TRBJ1-1	TGTGCCAGCAGACCCGGGACTGAGAACACTGAAGCTTTCTTT	CASRPGTENTEAFF
TRBV5-1	-	-	TRBJ1-4	TGCGCCAGCAGCCCCAACGCGGAAAAACTGTTTTTT	CASSPNAEKLFF
TRBV18	TRBD2	-	TRBJ2-3	TGTGCCAGCTCACCACGGGTAGCGGGGGTAAGCACAGATACGCAGTATTTT	CASSPRVAGVSTDTQYF
TRBV5-1	-	-	TRBJ2-3	TGCGCCAGCAGCTTGGAACAGGGTTGGACAGATACGCAGTATTTT	CASSLEQGWTDTQYF
TRBV6-5	-	-	TRBJ1-4	TGTGCCAGCAGTTACTCGAGTACTAATGAAAAACTGTTTTTT	CASSYSSTNEKLFF
TRBV3-1/TRBV3-2	TRBD1	-	TRBJ1-3	TGTGCCAGCAGCTTAGGGACAGGAGGAAACACCATATATTTT	CASSLGTGGNTIYF
TRBV19	TRBD1	-	TRBJ1-1	TGTGCCAGCAGGGACAGGGGCGGGAACACTGAAGCTTTCTTT	CASRDRGGNTEAFF
TRBV12-5	-	-	TRBJ1-3	TGTGCTAGTGGCCGGGATGGAAACACCATATATTTT	CASGRDGNTIYF
TRBV29-1	TRBD1	-	TRBJ1-2	TGCAGCGTTGATGAACAGGGGGCGAACTATGGCTACACCTTC	CSVDEQGANYGYTF
TRBV19	-	-	TRBJ2-6	TGTGCCAGTAGTTCTGCAGGCGCAGGGGCCAACGTCCTGACTTTC	CASSSAGAGANVLTF
TRBV5-5	TRBD1	-	TRBJ1-6	TGTGCCAGCAGCTTGGTCTGGACAGGGGGCTCACCCCTCCACTTT	CASSLVWTGGSPLHF
TRBV7-3	-	-	TRBJ1-2	TGTGCCAGCAGCCTCGACCCCCCCGGCTTGCACAGGGACTATGGCTACACCTTC	CASSLDPPGLHRDYGYTF
TRBV7-2	-	-	TRBJ1-6	TGTGCCAGCAGCTTAGGTGGAGGAATTTCACCCCTCCACTTT	CASSLGGGISPLHF
TRBV2	-	-	TRBJ1-5	TGTGCCAGCCGACAGGACTTGCGGCGCAATCAGCCCCAGCATTTT	CASRQDLRRNQPQHF
TRBV4-3	-	-	TRBJ1-6	TGCGCCAGCAGCCAAGAATTCCGACAAAATTCACCCCTCCACTTT	CASSQEFRQNSPLHF
TRBV24-1	TRBD1	-	TRBJ2-3	TGTGCCACCAGTGATTTGGGACAGGGCTACACAGATACGCAGTATTTT	CATSDLGQGYTDTQYF
TRBV5-1	-	-	TRBJ1-1	TGCGCCAGCAGCTTGGCTTCGCTCGGCACTGAAGCTTTCTTT	CASSLASLGTEAFF
TRBV6-1	-	-	TRBJ1-5	TGTGCCAGCAGTGACAATGGCGGGGGCGCGGTGGTCCAGCATTTT	CASSDNGGGAVVQHF
TRBV7-2	-	-	TRBJ2-2	TGTGCCAGCAGCTTAGCGGGGGGAGAATTCGGGGAGCTGTTTTTT	CASSLAGGEFGELFF
TRBV18	-	-	TRBJ2-7	TGTGCCAGCTCACCACCTTACCCGGACGAGCAGTACTTC	CASSPPYPDEQYF
TRBV11-3	-	-	TRBJ1-1	TGTGCCAGCAGCTTATCGGGTGGGAACACTGAAGCTTTCTTT	CASSLSGGNTEAFF
TRBV10-3	TRBD1	-	TRBJ1-5	TGTGCCGCTCGTCCCGGGACAGGGAATAGCAATCAGCCCCAGCATTTT	CAARPGTGNSNQPQHF
TRBV18	-	-	TRBJ2-2	TGTGCCAGCTCACGGGACATGAACACCGGGGAGCTGTTTTTT	CASSRDMNTGELFF
TRBV24-1	TRBD1	-	TRBJ2-2	TGTGCCACCAGTGATCCCGGACAGGGGGCTGCCGGGGAGCTGTTTTTT	CATSDPGQGAAGELFF
TRBV18	TRBD1	-	TRBJ1-2	TGTGCCAGCTCACCGGACAGGGCCTCAAGGGGCTATGGCTACACCTTC	CASSPDRASRGYGYTF
TRBV7-8	-	-	TRBJ1-1	TGTGCCAGCAGCTTACTCGACACGAACACTGAAGCTTTCTTT	CASSLLDTNTEAFF
TRBV3-1/TRBV3-2	TRBD1	-	TRBJ1-6	TGTGCCAGCAGCCAATACCAGGGGGCGAATTCACCCCTCCACTTT	CASSQYQGANSPLHF
TRBV2	TRBD1	-	TRBJ2-2	TGTGCCAGCAGCGCGGACAGGGCGGTCACCGGGGAGCTGTTTTTT	CASSADRAVTGELFF
TRBV5-1	-	-	TRBJ1-6	TGCGCCAGCAGCTTGGGGCAGGTTGGTTCACCCCTCCACTTT	CASSLGQVGSPLHF
TRBV14	TRBD1	-	TRBJ2-5	TGTGCCAGCAGCCTAGATGGAGGACAGGGAGGAGAGACCCAGTACTTC	CASSLDGGQGGETQYF
TRBV5-1	TRBD1	once	TRBJ2-1	TGCGCCAGCAGCTATAGGCAGGGACAGGGTCGCAATGAGCAGTTCTTC	CASSYRQGQGRNEQFF